Listed here are 26 T cell receptor beta chains from one sample, sequenced in a study of blood T cell repertoires in COVID-19. Sequencing was performed with immunoSEQ multiplex PCR; in TCRdb, only in-frame clones are kept and a portion is missing. The sample contains approximately 310,000 clones, about 85% of which appear only once. The sample consisted of PBMCs or T cells enriched from blood (not recorded which). The receptors were gathered from a young woman who had been exposed to COVID-19.

This clone occurred once. V gene TRBV9 combines with J gene TRBJ2-7, with 7 bases that match TRBD1. The CDR3 totals 16 residues. Germline V lookup: CDR1 SGDLS, CDR2 YYNGEE. V was clipped by 2 bases and J by 5 bases; unmatched bases: 13. The CDR3 spells CASSVSGQSLGHEQYF. Here the CDR3 DNA reads TGTGCCAGCAGCGTCTCGGGACAGTCCCTGGGCCACGAGCAGTACTTC.

This chain connects TRBV12-5 to TRBJ2-4; 9 bases are shared with TRBD2. Germline CDR1 is LGHNT and CDR2 is FRNRAP. V trimming: 1 base; J trimming: 1 base; junction bases outside the gene matches: 2. This CDR3 is built from 16 residues. The CDR3, as DNA: TGTGCTAGTGGTTTGGGAAGCGGGGGGGCCAAAAACATTCAGTACTTC. It specifies CASGLGSGGAKNIQYF.

The chain uses TRBV19 and TRBJ2-5, with D hard to call. The CDR3 extends over 12 amino acids. In germline, CDR1 is LNHDA, CDR2 SQIVND (reference sequence). Deletions cut 3 bases from V and 5 bases from J, with 7 bases between. The CDR3 region is CASSMNGETQYF. The DNA for the CDR3 is TGTGCCAGTAGTATGAATGGCGAGACCCAGTACTTC.

The chain is built from TRBV28 and TRBJ1-5; 9 nucleotides align to TRBD1. In germline, CDR1 is MDHEN, CDR2 SYDVKM. The CDR3 totals 17 residues. Germline trimming cut 5 bases from V and 1 base from J; bases unmatched to any gene: 9. CDR3 bases: TGTGCCAGCAGTACGGGACAGGGAGGTTTCAGCAATCAGCCCCAGCATTTT. Translation gives CASSTGQGGFSNQPQHF.

The chain carries TRBV7-8 and TRBJ1-1; a possible D gene is TRBD1 (6 bases). The CDR3 loop spans 14 amino acids. Per the germline V gene, CDR1 is SGHVS and CDR2 is FQNEAQ. Trimming cost V 1 base and J 3 bases, with 9 bases left between them. The CDR3 DNA sequence: TGTGCCAGCAGCTTAGTAGGGGGGGACACTGAAGCTTTCTTT. This encodes CASSLVGGDTEAFF.

The genes are TRBV19 and TRBJ2-1; D is ambiguous. Germline loops: CDR1 LNHDA, CDR2 SQIVND (reference sequence). The CDR3 spans 13 residues. V was cut by 10 bases and J by 8 bases, with 18 bases left in between. The CDR3 protein is CATHRVGPHEQFF. CDR3 nucleotides: TGTGCCACCCACAGAGTGGGTCCCCATGAGCAGTTCTTC.

The genes are TRBV7-2 and TRBJ2-7, with 7 bases fitting TRBD1. The CDR3 is 14 residues long. The germline V gene has CDR1 SGHTA and CDR2 FQGNSA. V gave up 5 bases and J gave up 3 bases; unmatched junction bases: 7. CDR3 protein: CASSEVGGGYEQYF. The CDR3 DNA sequence: TGTGCCAGCAGCGAAGTAGGGGGCGGCTACGAGCAGTACTTC.

The chain joins TRBV6-2 or TRBV6-3 to TRBJ1-5, with D perhaps TRBD1 (5 bases). The germline V gene has CDR1 MNHEY and CDR2 SVGEGT. The CDR3 runs to 17 residues. Trimming took 0 bases from V and 3 from J, leaving 15 bases between them. In DNA, the CDR3 is TGTGCCAGCAGTTACTCGTTCACCGGGACTCCCAATCAGCCCCAGCATTTT. Amino acids: CASSYSFTGTPNQPQHF.

This clone showed up just a few times. V and J are TRBV11-1 and TRBJ2-1; the D gene is possibly TRBD1 (7 bases). The CDR3 consists of 16 residues. Trimming took 5 bases from V and 3 from J, leaving 17 bases between them. Germline-derived CDR1 and CDR2 are SGHAT and FQDESV (reference sequence). The CDR3 coding sequence is TGTGCCAGCAGCCCTTCAGGGGGACTCCACTACAATGAGCAGTTCTTC. Protein sequence: CASSPSGGLHYNEQFF.

The chain links TRBV2 to TRBJ1-5; no firm D call. The V end was cut by 5 bases, the J end by 2 bases, with 16 bases between. The CDR3 runs 16 residues. From germline, CDR1 is SNHLY and CDR2 FYNNEI. The CDR3 region has the DNA TGTGCCAGCAGTAAATGGTCTTTAGAAGGCAATCAGCCCCAGCATTTT. It yields the protein CASSKWSLEGNQPQHF.

The chain couples TRBV6-5 to TRBJ1-2; TRBD1 aligns across 7 bases. The germline V gene has CDR1 MNHEY and CDR2 SVGAGI. V was pared by 3 bases and J by 3 bases, with 4 bases of the junction left unmatched. This CDR3 region has 14 residues. DNA for the CDR3: TGTGCCAGCAGTTATGGTACAGGGGACTATGGCTACACCTTC. Residues: CASSYGTGDYGYTF.

V usage is TRBV2 and J usage is TRBJ2-4, with D unresolved. Trimming took 4 bases from V and 0 from J, leaving 4 bases between them. Per the germline V gene, CDR1 is SNHLY and CDR2 is FYNNEI. There are 13 residues in the CDR3. CDR3 in amino acids: CASSGLAKNIQYF. The CDR3 nucleotides read TGTGCCAGCAGTGGTCTAGCCAAAAACATTCAGTACTTC.

The rearrangement joins TRBV19 to TRBJ2-5; 8 positions agree with TRBD2. The CDR3 sequence is 12 residues long. After removal of 8 bases from V and 5 bases from J, the junction contained 4 bases not matched to a gene. In germline, CDR1 is LNHDA, CDR2 SQIVND (reference sequence). The CDR3 DNA follows: TGTGCCAGTTCTAGCGGGTGGGAGACCCAGTACTTC. This translates into CASSSGWETQYF.

With respect to this clone: Distinct nucleotide sequences in the sample also encode this CDR3. This rearrangement joins TRBV7-2 to TRBJ1-2, with a tentative D call TRBD1 (5 bases). CDR1 and CDR2 from the germline V gene are SGHTA and FQGNSA. This CDR3 contains 14 residues. The ends were cut back, 4 bases at V and 1 base at J, with 10 bases in the middle. In DNA form, the CDR3 reads TGTGCCAGCAGCTCCCCGCAGGGTAACTATGGCTACACCTTC. It translates to CASSSPQGNYGYTF.

This CDR3 is CASSIAWEGEAFF. CDR3 DNA: TGTGCCAGTAGTATTGCGTGGGAGGGTGAAGCTTTCTTT. V and J are TRBV19 and TRBJ1-1; D remains unclear. Trimming left V 3 bases short and J 7 bases short, with 12 bases between. CDR1 and CDR2 from the germline V gene are LNHDA and SQIVND (reference sequence). The CDR3 runs 13 residues.

This clone was observed a handful of times. V and J are TRBV18 and TRBJ2-7; the match to TRBD1 covers 10 bases. The CDR3 covers 14 residues. Germline assignment: CDR1 KGHSH and CDR2 LQKENI. With 1 base clipped from V and 7 bases from J, the junction kept 4 bases outside the gene matches. The chain's CDR3 is CASSPQGTGVEQYF. As DNA, the CDR3 is TGTGCCAGCTCACCACAAGGGACAGGGGTGGAGCAGTACTTC.

The chain recombines TRBV20-1 with TRBJ1-1; 8 positions agree with TRBD1. CDR1 and CDR2 from the germline V gene are DFQATT and SNEGSKA (reference sequence). V trimming: 3 bases; J trimming: 0 bases; junction bases outside the gene matches: 12. CDR3 length: 17 residues. CDR3 sequence reads: CSASPQGASVMNTEAFF. CDR3 nucleotides: TGCAGTGCTAGTCCCCAGGGGGCATCGGTTATGAACACTGAAGCTTTCTTT.

This chain uses TRBV7-9 with TRBJ2-5; D ambiguous. Germline V lookup: CDR1 SEHNR, CDR2 FQNEAQ (reference sequence). The CDR3 is made up of 15 amino acids. Trimming stripped 0 bases from V and 4 bases from J, with 12 bases between. CDR3 loop: CASSLARSGGETQYF. The CDR3 DNA is TGTGCCAGCAGCTTAGCTCGGTCAGGTGGAGAGACCCAGTACTTC.

V gene TRBV19 combines with J gene TRBJ1-2, with 7 bases aligning to TRBD1. CDR3 length equals 16 residues. In germline, CDR1 is LNHDA, CDR2 SQIVND (reference sequence). With 5 bases clipped from V and 0 bases from J, the junction kept 9 bases outside the gene matches. The CDR3 DNA sequence: TGTGCCAGTAGTCCCGGACAGGTAACCCCTAACTATGGCTACACCTTC. Translating it yields CASSPGQVTPNYGYTF. The whole variable domain, remainder taken from reference TRBV19 and TRBJ1-2, is DGGITQSPKYLFRKEGQNVTLSCEQNLNHDAMYWYRQDPGQGLRLIYYSQIVNDFQKGDIAEGYSVSREKKESFPLTVTSAQKNPTAFYLCASSPGQVTPNYGYTFGSGTRLTVV.

The V call is TRBV7-9, the J call TRBJ1-5, with 9 positions matching TRBD1. This CDR3 region has 17 residues. The germline V gene encodes CDR1 SEHNR and CDR2 FQNEAQ (reference sequence). With 5 bases clipped from V and 7 bases from J, the junction kept 15 bases outside the gene matches. The CDR3 region is CASSRFAGQGFGQPQHF. CDR3 bases: TGTGCCAGCAGCCGTTTTGCGGGACAGGGATTTGGACAGCCCCAGCATTTT.

This chain uses TRBV4-3 with TRBJ2-2, with TRBD1 matching over 9 bases. V lost 0 bases and J lost 5; bases outside the gene matches: 7. The germline V gene encodes CDR1 LGHNA and CDR2 YSLEER. This CDR3 has 17 amino acids. The CDR3 coding sequence is TGCGCCAGCAGCCAAGATCGGGGACAGGGAAGAACCGGGGAGCTGTTTTTT. Protein: CASSQDRGQGRTGELFF.

The genes are TRBV30 and TRBJ1-1; D is uncertain. The germline gives CDR1 GTSNPN, CDR2 SVGIG (reference sequence). The CDR3 sequence is 12 residues long. Trimming removed 8 bases from V and 5 bases from J, with 15 bases in between. In nucleotides, the CDR3 is TGTGCCCGCGGCGAGTACGGAACTGAAGCTTTCTTT. Translation: CARGEYGTEAFF.

In the case of this clone: The same CDR3 also results from other DNA sequences found in this sample. The chain uses TRBV6-5 and TRBJ1-4; 8 bases are a match to TRBD1. Germline values: CDR1 MNHEY, CDR2 SVGAGI. This CDR3 is 13 amino acids long. V was pared by 8 bases and J by 7 bases, with 6 bases of the junction left unmatched. The DNA for the CDR3 is TGTGCCAGCTCCCTAGACAGGGGTGAAAAACTGTTTTTT. Translated, it gives CASSLDRGEKLFF.

The rearrangement uses TRBV30 and TRBJ1-2, with D possibly matching TRBD1 (5 bases). V was cut by 0 bases and J by 6 bases, with 11 bases left in between. Germline CDR1 GTSNPN, CDR2 SVGIG (reference sequence). The CDR3 contains 13 residues. The CDR3 protein is CAWSVPGGDGYTF. CDR3 nucleotides: TGTGCCTGGAGTGTCCCCGGGGGAGATGGCTACACCTTC.

The chain uses TRBV18 and TRBJ1-6; TRBD1 might be the D (5 bases). The CDR3 spans 12 residues. V shed 1 base and J shed 10 bases, with 5 bases lying between them. Per germline, CDR1 KGHSH and CDR2 LQKENI. The CDR3 coding sequence is TGTGCCAGCTCACCACAGGGGTCACCCCTCCACTTT. Amino acid sequence: CASSPQGSPLHF.

The chain links TRBV18 to TRBJ2-7; 10 bases are a match to TRBD1. Trimming at V came to 0 bases and at J to 3 bases, leaving 8 bases not matched to a gene. The CDR3 spans 17 residues. CDR1 KGHSH and CDR2 LQKENI come from the germline V gene. The CDR3 bases are TGTGCCAGCTCACCACCGGCGTCGGACAGGGGGGTCTACGAGCAGTACTTC. Translation gives CASSPPASDRGVYEQYF.